The rows below give T cell receptor beta chains drawn from one sample of a study of T cell changes during pregnancy in multiple sclerosis. Clones were read by immunoSEQ multiplex PCR, and TCRdb kept only the in-frame ones, dropping some. Of roughly 60,000 clones listed, approximately 96% were seen once; the top ten hold approximately 2.5%. The material sequenced was CD8+ T cells from peripheral blood mononuclear cells, taken after pregnancy. Receptors were obtained from a female donor with multiple sclerosis, enrolled in a pregnancy study. CDR3s include the opening cysteine and the closing phenylalanine or tryptophan. Fields, in order: clone size, D gene, J gene, V gene, CDR3 DNA, CDR3 protein. A D gene is named only where the DNA matches it firmly. Part of the rows lack a size; the others show once, few, many or a class for expanded clones.

>.|TRBD1|TRBJ2-7|TRBV15
TGTGCCACCAGCAAGACAGGGGAAGACTACGAGCAGTACTTC
CATSKTGEDYEQYF
>.|.|TRBJ2-7|TRBV4-1
TGCGCCAGCAGCCAAGGGTCGGGGTACGAGCAGTACTTC
CASSQGSGYEQYF
>.|TRBD2|TRBJ2-7|TRBV5-4
TGTGCCAGCAGCTTGGGACTAGCGGGAGCCTCCTACGAGCAGTACTTC
CASSLGLAGASYEQYF
>.|TRBD2|TRBJ2-1|TRBV11-3
TGTGCCAGCAGCTTAGATCGGGCTAGCGGGAGTTACAATGAGCAGTTCTTC
CASSLDRASGSYNEQFF
>.|.|TRBJ1-4|TRBV6-5
TGTGCCAGCAGGGCGGACAGCGTTGAAAAACTGTTTTTT
CASRADSVEKLFF
>.|.|TRBJ2-5|TRBV19
TGTGCCAGTGGACCCAGGTGGACAGAGTACCAAGAGACCCAGTACTTC
CASGPRWTEYQETQYF
>.|TRBD1|TRBJ1-4|TRBV7-6
TGTGCCAGCAGCTTGAAGGGGGCTACTAATGAAAAACTGTTTTTT
CASSLKGATNEKLFF
>.|TRBD2|TRBJ2-7|TRBV19
TGTGCCAGTAGTATGGGGGGGTCCGAGCAGTACTTC
CASSMGGSEQYF
>.|TRBD1|TRBJ1-1|TRBV15
TGTGCCACCAGCCCCGGGACAGGGGCCAGTAAGGGTGAAGCTTTCTTT
CATSPGTGASKGEAFF
>.|TRBD2|TRBJ2-1|TRBV7-9
TGTGCCAGCAGCTCACCCTTAGCGGGCAACAATGAGCAGTTCTTC
CASSSPLAGNNEQFF
>.|TRBD1|TRBJ1-2|TRBV5-6
TGTGCCAGCAGCAATGGCGGAGGGGGCGGAGGCTACACCTTC
CASSNGGGGGGYTF
>.|TRBD2|TRBJ2-7|TRBV27
TGTGCCAGCAGTGACACTAGCGGGGGCTACGAGCAGTACTTC
CASSDTSGGYEQYF
>.|.|TRBJ1-2|TRBV7-9
TGTGCCAGCAGCTCCGACGGAGGGATGAGTGGCTACACCTTC
CASSSDGGMSGYTF
>.|.|TRBJ2-5|TRBV18
TGTGCCAGCTCACAGCGGACGACTCAAGAGACCCAGTACTTC
CASSQRTTQETQYF
>.|.|TRBJ1-1|TRBV7-9
TGTGCCAGCAGCACGGCCGGGACTGAAGCTTTCTTT
CASSTAGTEAFF
>.|TRBD2|TRBJ2-7|TRBV27
TGTGCCAGCAGCCTAACGTTCGGTGAGCGGGACTACGAGCAGTACTTC
CASSLTFGERDYEQYF
>.|.|TRBJ1-1|TRBV27
TGTGCCAGCAGGAGGGAAGGGTACACTGAAGCTTTCTTT
CASRREGYTEAFF
>.|TRBD1|TRBJ2-1|TRBV7-9
TGTGCCAGCAGCTCGCAAGTGGGACAGGGAACCTACAATGAGCAGTTCTTC
CASSSQVGQGTYNEQFF
>.|.|TRBJ2-2|TRBV14
TGTGCCAGCAGCCAATCAGGGTCCGGGGAGCTGTTTTTT
CASSQSGSGELFF
>.|.|TRBJ2-7|TRBV21-1
TGTGCCAGCAGCAACACCCCTCGGAGGGGGCTAAGGTACGAGCAGTACTTC
CASSNTPRRGLRYEQYF
>.|.|TRBJ2-1|TRBV4-2
TGTGCCAGCAGCCAAGCTGGGGAGGAGCAGTTCTTC
CASSQAGEEQFF
>once|TRBD1|TRBJ1-2|TRBV28
TGTGCCAGCAGCTTAACCGGGACAGGGGATAATGGCTACACCTTC
CASSLTGTGDNGYTF
>.|.|TRBJ1-6|TRBV27
TGTGCCAGCAGTTTATTTGCAGGGGATTCCCTCCACTTT
CASSLFAGDSLHF
>.|TRBD1|TRBJ1-1|TRBV6-5
TGTGCCAGCACCGCAGGACAGGGGGATTTCTTT
CASTAGQGDFF